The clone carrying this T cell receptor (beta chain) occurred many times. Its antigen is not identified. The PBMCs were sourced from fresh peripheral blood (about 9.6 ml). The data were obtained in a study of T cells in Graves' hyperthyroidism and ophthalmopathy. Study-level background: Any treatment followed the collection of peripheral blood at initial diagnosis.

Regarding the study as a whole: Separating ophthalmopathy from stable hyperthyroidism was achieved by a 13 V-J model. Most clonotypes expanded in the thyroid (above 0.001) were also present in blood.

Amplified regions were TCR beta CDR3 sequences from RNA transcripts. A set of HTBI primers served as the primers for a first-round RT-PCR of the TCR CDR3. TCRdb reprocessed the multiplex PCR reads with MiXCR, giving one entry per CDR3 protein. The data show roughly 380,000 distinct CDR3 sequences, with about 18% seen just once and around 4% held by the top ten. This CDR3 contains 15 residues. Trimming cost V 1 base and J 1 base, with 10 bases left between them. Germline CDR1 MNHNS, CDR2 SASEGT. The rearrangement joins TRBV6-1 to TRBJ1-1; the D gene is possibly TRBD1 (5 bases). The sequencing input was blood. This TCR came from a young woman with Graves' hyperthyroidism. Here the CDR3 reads CASSEVWGTNTEAFF. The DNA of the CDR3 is TGTGCCAGCAGTGAAGTGTGGGGCACGAACACTGAAGCTTTCTTT.